The rows below give T cell receptor beta chains drawn from one sample of a study of blood T cell repertoires in COVID-19. Produced via immunoSEQ multiplex PCR; TCRdb's table is partial and in-frame only. Among approximately 170,000 clones listed, about four fifths were seen once. Material: peripheral blood. Receptor source: a woman at least 80 years old with acute or convalescent COVID-19. Each CDR3 is given with its conserved first and last residue. Fields, in order: D gene, V gene, J gene, clone size, CDR3 DNA, CDR3 protein. D genes are given only for firm matches. Rows may omit the clone size; those that give it use once, few, many or a size class.

D gene: NA; V gene: TRBV10-1; J gene: TRBJ2-2; clone size: NA; CDR3 DNA: TGCGCCAGCAGCCGACTTACGGAAGGTACCGGGGAGCTGTTTTTT; CDR3 protein: CASSRLTEGTGELFF
D gene: NA; V gene: TRBV11-2; J gene: TRBJ1-1; clone size: few; CDR3 DNA: TGTGCCAGCAGCTCAGGCCTGGTCACTGAAGCTTTCTTT; CDR3 protein: CASSSGLVTEAFF
D gene: NA; V gene: TRBV28; J gene: TRBJ1-2; clone size: NA; CDR3 DNA: TGTGCCAGCAGTTCAGGTCGCGGGGGGAATGGCTACACCTTC; CDR3 protein: CASSSGRGGNGYTF
D gene: NA; V gene: TRBV19; J gene: TRBJ1-2; clone size: NA; CDR3 DNA: TGTGCCAGTAATAAAGGCGGCCGCCCGTCGGAGGGCTACACCTTC; CDR3 protein: CASNKGGRPSEGYTF
D gene: NA; V gene: TRBV6-5; J gene: TRBJ1-5; clone size: many; CDR3 DNA: TGTGCCAGCAGACAGGGTAAAGATCAGCCCCAGCATTTT; CDR3 protein: CASRQGKDQPQHF
D gene: NA; V gene: TRBV5-1; J gene: TRBJ2-7; clone size: NA; CDR3 DNA: TGCGCCAGCAGGTTTGTAGGGGGGACAGCGTACGAGCAGTACTTC; CDR3 protein: CASRFVGGTAYEQYF
D gene: NA; V gene: TRBV19; J gene: TRBJ1-4; clone size: NA; CDR3 DNA: TGTGCCAGTAGTTCCCACTCAGGGGAAAAACTGTTTTTT; CDR3 protein: CASSSHSGEKLFF
D gene: TRBD1; V gene: TRBV7-8; J gene: TRBJ2-3; clone size: few; CDR3 DNA: TGTGCCAGCAGCCCGCCGCGGGCAGGGGGCGGAGATACGCAGTATTTT; CDR3 protein: CASSPPRAGGGDTQYF
D gene: NA; V gene: TRBV28; J gene: TRBJ1-2; clone size: NA; CDR3 DNA: TGTGCCAGCAGTTTATCGGGGTATGGCTACACCTTC; CDR3 protein: CASSLSGYGYTF
D gene: NA; V gene: TRBV13; J gene: TRBJ1-5; clone size: NA; CDR3 DNA: TGTGCCAGCAGCTTTCAAAATCAGCCCCAGCATTTT; CDR3 protein: CASSFQNQPQHF
D gene: NA; V gene: TRBV10-3; J gene: TRBJ1-2; clone size: few; CDR3 DNA: TGTGCCATCAGTGAGGGAGGTTTCGGCTACACCTTC; CDR3 protein: CAISEGGFGYTF
D gene: NA; V gene: TRBV27; J gene: TRBJ2-2; clone size: NA; CDR3 DNA: TGTGCCAGCAGTTTATTGCGGGAGAACACCGGGGAGCTGTTTTTT; CDR3 protein: CASSLLRENTGELFF
D gene: TRBD1; V gene: TRBV11-2; J gene: TRBJ1-2; clone size: NA; CDR3 DNA: TGTGCCAGCAGCTTAGTCATGGGGCCAGGGGGCGGTGGCTACACCTTC; CDR3 protein: CASSLVMGPGGGGYTF
D gene: NA; V gene: TRBV3-1/TRBV3-2; J gene: TRBJ2-5; clone size: NA; CDR3 DNA: TGTGCCAGCAGCCAAGATGTCGTCCAGGGCCAAGAGACCCAGTACTTC; CDR3 protein: CASSQDVVQGQETQYF
D gene: NA; V gene: TRBV5-1; J gene: TRBJ2-2; clone size: NA; CDR3 DNA: TGCGCCAGCAGCTTGGCCGACACCGGGGAGCTGTTTTTT; CDR3 protein: CASSLADTGELFF
D gene: TRBD1; V gene: TRBV30; J gene: TRBJ2-7; clone size: NA; CDR3 DNA: TGTGCCCGAAGCGATGGACAGGTAGGATCCTACGAGCAGTACTTC; CDR3 protein: CARSDGQVGSYEQYF
D gene: NA; V gene: TRBV9; J gene: TRBJ1-1; clone size: few; CDR3 DNA: TGTGCCAGCAGCGGCTTTGCAGATGACACTGAAGCTTTCTTT; CDR3 protein: CASSGFADDTEAFF
D gene: NA; V gene: TRBV24-1; J gene: TRBJ1-6; clone size: NA; CDR3 DNA: TGTGCCACCAGTGCCCTCGGGACATCCACCCTCCACTTT; CDR3 protein: CATSALGTSTLHF
D gene: NA; V gene: TRBV3-1/TRBV3-2; J gene: TRBJ1-1; clone size: NA; CDR3 DNA: TGTGCCAGCAGCCAGGGGGCAAACACTGAAGCTTTCTTT; CDR3 protein: CASSQGANTEAFF
D gene: TRBD1; V gene: TRBV29-1; J gene: TRBJ2-7; clone size: NA; CDR3 DNA: TGCAGCGCCGACAGGGGAAATTCCGAGCAGTACTTC; CDR3 protein: CSADRGNSEQYF
D gene: NA; V gene: TRBV12-3/TRBV12-4; J gene: TRBJ1-1; clone size: once; CDR3 DNA: TGTGCCACAAAATCCACAGTACTCACTGAAGCTTTCTTT; CDR3 protein: CATKSTVLTEAFF
D gene: TRBD1; V gene: TRBV3-1/TRBV3-2; J gene: TRBJ2-2; clone size: NA; CDR3 DNA: TGTGCCAGCAGCCAAGTCCCGGGACAGTCGAACACCGGGGAGCTGTTTTTT; CDR3 protein: CASSQVPGQSNTGELFF
D gene: NA; V gene: TRBV28; J gene: TRBJ1-2; clone size: NA; CDR3 DNA: TGTGCCAGCAGACTCAGGGGAGGCTACACCTTC; CDR3 protein: CASRLRGGYTF
D gene: TRBD2; V gene: TRBV7-2; J gene: TRBJ2-3; clone size: once; CDR3 DNA: TGTGCCAGCAGCCTATCGAAGCGGGGGGTGGGACGGGATACGCAGTATTTT; CDR3 protein: CASSLSKRGVGRDTQYF
D gene: TRBD2; V gene: TRBV9; J gene: TRBJ2-2; clone size: once; CDR3 DNA: TGTGCCAGCAGCGTAGGTCGGCTAGCGGGGACCGGGGAGCTGTTTTTT; CDR3 protein: CASSVGRLAGTGELFF
D gene: TRBD1; V gene: TRBV5-1; J gene: TRBJ2-3; clone size: NA; CDR3 DNA: TGCGCCAGTGGACAGGGGATTGCAGATACGCAGTATTTT; CDR3 protein: CASGQGIADTQYF
D gene: TRBD1; V gene: TRBV7-9; J gene: TRBJ2-7; clone size: NA; CDR3 DNA: TGTGCCAGCAGCTACGGGACAGCGAACCCCTACGAGCAGTACTTC; CDR3 protein: CASSYGTANPYEQYF
D gene: TRBD1; V gene: TRBV5-4; J gene: TRBJ2-7; clone size: once; CDR3 DNA: TGTGCCAGCAGCCCGAACCAGGGGGTAAACGAGCAGTACTTC; CDR3 protein: CASSPNQGVNEQYF
D gene: TRBD1; V gene: TRBV28; J gene: TRBJ1-4; clone size: NA; CDR3 DNA: TGTGCCAGCAGTTCTAACAGGGGGGTAATGGGTGAAAAACTGTTTTTT; CDR3 protein: CASSSNRGVMGEKLFF
D gene: NA; V gene: TRBV4-2; J gene: TRBJ1-2; clone size: few; CDR3 DNA: TGTGCCAGCGCGGGGGCCCGGGGGGCGCAGGGCTACACCTTC; CDR3 protein: CASAGARGAQGYTF
D gene: TRBD2; V gene: TRBV9; J gene: TRBJ2-1; clone size: NA; CDR3 DNA: TGTGCCAGCAGCGCAGCTCGAGGAGGAGCGGGGATGTACAATGAGCAGTTCTTC; CDR3 protein: CASSAARGGAGMYNEQFF
D gene: TRBD1; V gene: TRBV7-6; J gene: TRBJ1-2; clone size: NA; CDR3 DNA: TGTGCCAGCAGCTTAGGGACAGGATATGGCTACACCTTC; CDR3 protein: CASSLGTGYGYTF
D gene: NA; V gene: TRBV18; J gene: TRBJ2-7; clone size: NA; CDR3 DNA: TGTGCCAGCTCTCACCAGGGGGGACCGGCCGGCTACGAGCAGTACTTC; CDR3 protein: CASSHQGGPAGYEQYF
D gene: NA; V gene: TRBV28; J gene: TRBJ2-6; clone size: NA; CDR3 DNA: TGTGCCAGCACCCGGGACAACAACGTCCTGACTTTC; CDR3 protein: CASTRDNNVLTF
D gene: NA; V gene: TRBV28; J gene: TRBJ1-5; clone size: NA; CDR3 DNA: TGTGCCAGCAGTTCCCGGGACAATTATCAGCCCCAGCATTTT; CDR3 protein: CASSSRDNYQPQHF
D gene: TRBD1; V gene: TRBV7-9; J gene: TRBJ2-2; clone size: NA; CDR3 DNA: TGTGCCAACCTACAGGGGGCGGAGGAGCTGTTTTTT; CDR3 protein: CANLQGAEELFF
D gene: NA; V gene: TRBV27; J gene: TRBJ1-3; clone size: few; CDR3 DNA: TGTGCCAGCAAGGGGAATGGGTTTTCGCCCGGAAACACCATATATTTT; CDR3 protein: CASKGNGFSPGNTIYF
D gene: NA; V gene: TRBV30; J gene: TRBJ2-5; clone size: NA; CDR3 DNA: TGTGCCTGGAGTACAGGACAAGAGACCCAGTACTTC; CDR3 protein: CAWSTGQETQYF
D gene: NA; V gene: TRBV6-2/TRBV6-3; J gene: TRBJ2-7; clone size: once; CDR3 DNA: TGTGCCAGCAGTTATCATTCTGGAAGTCGGGGTCACGAGCAGTACTTC; CDR3 protein: CASSYHSGSRGHEQYF
D gene: NA; V gene: TRBV25-1; J gene: TRBJ1-3; clone size: few; CDR3 DNA: TGTGCCAGCAGTAAGCGGGAAGCTGGAAACACCATATATTTT; CDR3 protein: CASSKREAGNTIYF
D gene: TRBD1; V gene: TRBV10-3; J gene: TRBJ2-7; clone size: NA; CDR3 DNA: TGTGCCATCAGTGTACGGACAGGGCTACAAAACGAGCAGTACTTC; CDR3 protein: CAISVRTGLQNEQYF
D gene: NA; V gene: TRBV12-3/TRBV12-4; J gene: TRBJ1-4; clone size: NA; CDR3 DNA: TGTGCCAGCAGTTTATCGGAAAAACTGTTTTTT; CDR3 protein: CASSLSEKLFF
D gene: NA; V gene: TRBV6-5; J gene: TRBJ1-6; clone size: once; CDR3 DNA: TGTGCCAGCAGGGACGGGATAACCCTCCACTTT; CDR3 protein: CASRDGITLHF
D gene: TRBD1; V gene: TRBV7-2; J gene: TRBJ1-3; clone size: NA; CDR3 DNA: TGTGCCAGCAGCCCCCGGGACAGAACAAACACCATATATTTT; CDR3 protein: CASSPRDRTNTIYF
D gene: NA; V gene: TRBV19; J gene: TRBJ2-2; clone size: few; CDR3 DNA: TGTGCCAGTAGTCTGCAACAGGGGAACACCGGGGAGCTGTTTTTT; CDR3 protein: CASSLQQGNTGELFF
D gene: TRBD1; V gene: TRBV6-6; J gene: TRBJ1-2; clone size: NA; CDR3 DNA: TGTGCCAGCGGTTGGGGACAGGGAATAGGCTACACCTTC; CDR3 protein: CASGWGQGIGYTF
D gene: TRBD2; V gene: TRBV9; J gene: TRBJ2-5; clone size: NA; CDR3 DNA: TGTGCCAGCAGCCCCCGACTAGCGGGAGGGAGGGAGACCCAGTACTTC; CDR3 protein: CASSPRLAGGRETQYF